The 20 T cell receptor beta chains reported below all come from one sample, sequenced in a study of blood T cell repertoires in COVID-19 (TCRdb year 2020). Library preparation employed the immunoSEQ multiplex PCR assay. TCRdb took this table from immuneACCESS and kept in-frame rearrangements with V and J called. Such tables lack part of the clones; where checked against another copy, unresolved V genes explain under half of the gap, and the rest is unexplained. The sample records hundreds of thousands of clones, 88% of which are singletons. Jointly, the top ten make up 0.75% to 1% of the sample. Sequences were obtained from PBMCs or T cells enriched from blood (not recorded which). All receptors come from a woman in her 30s who had recovered from COVID-19.

In DNA, the CDR3 is TGTGCCAGCTCATCAACCCAGGGCCTCGGCAATCAGCCCCAGCATTTT. As protein: CASSSTQGLGNQPQHF. The rearrangement joins TRBV18 to TRBJ1-5, with D possibly TRBD1 on 5 matching bases. This CDR3 comprises 16 residues. V was shortened by 5 bases and J by 2 bases, with 16 bases between the two germline ends. CDR1 is KGHSH, CDR2 LQKENI, per germline.

V usage is TRBV5-1 and J usage is TRBJ2-7; D is possibly TRBD1 (5 bases). The germline V gene encodes CDR1 SGHRS and CDR2 YFSETQ. The CDR3 consists of 13 residues. Trimming shortened V by 4 bases and J by 2 bases, and 10 bases separated the two germline ends. The chain's CDR3 is CASSVQGTYEQYF. DNA for the CDR3: TGCGCCAGCAGCGTTCAGGGAACCTACGAGCAGTACTTC.

The rearrangement uses TRBV7-2 and TRBJ1-2, with D perhaps TRBD1 (5 bases). Germline CDR1 reads SGHTA; CDR2 reads FQGNSA. This CDR3 comprises 13 residues. V was shortened by 3 bases and J by 1 base, with 6 bases between the two germline ends. The CDR3 DNA reads as TGTGCCAGCAGCTTCGACAGTAACTATGGCTACACCTTC. This encodes CASSFDSNYGYTF.

V usage is TRBV18 and J usage is TRBJ2-7, with 13 bases fitting TRBD2. This CDR3 has 15 amino acids. Trimming cost V 3 bases and J 2 bases; bases outside gene matches: 1. CDR1 and CDR2 from the germline V gene are KGHSH and LQKENI. The CDR3 DNA reads as TGTGCCAGCTCACCGGGACTAGCGGGGACCTACGAGCAGTACTTC. Amino acid sequence: CASSPGLAGTYEQYF.

The chain employs TRBV30 and TRBJ1-6, with a tentative D call TRBD1 (5 bases). The CDR3 has 15 amino acids. Germline V gives CDR1 GTSNPN, CDR2 SVGIG (reference sequence). The V gene lost 1 base and the J gene lost 4 bases, with 11 bases spanning the gap. The CDR3 DNA is TGTGCCTGGAGTGCAACGCGGGGGTATAATTCACCCCTCCACTTT. Its protein is CAWSATRGYNSPLHF.

This clone was picked up a small number of times. The chain links TRBV9 to TRBJ1-2; D is undetermined. CDR3 length equals 12 residues. The germline gives CDR1 SGDLS, CDR2 YYNGEE. The V gene lost 2 bases and the J gene lost 3 bases, with 5 bases spanning the gap. The CDR3 sequence is CASSVGDYGYTF. CDR3 DNA sequence: TGTGCCAGCAGCGTCGGGGACTATGGCTACACCTTC.

The J gene is TRBJ1-1, the V gene TRBV5-4, with 9 nucleotides matching TRBD1. The CDR3 totals 16 residues. V lost 4 bases, J lost 5 bases, and 12 bases stayed unmatched. Germline CDR1 SGHNT, CDR2 YYREEE (reference sequence). The CDR3 spells CASSARDRVKWTEAFF. The DNA for the CDR3 is TGTGCCAGCAGCGCGAGGGACAGGGTAAAATGGACTGAAGCTTTCTTT.

The chain employs TRBV30 and TRBJ1-2; D ambiguous. Germline-derived CDR1 and CDR2 are GTSNPN and SVGIG (reference sequence). V was cut by 2 bases and J by 7 bases, with 11 bases left in between. CDR3 length: 12 amino acids. The CDR3 DNA is TGTGCCTGGAGTACACCCCCAGGTGGCTACACCTTC. Translated: CAWSTPPGGYTF.

In nucleotides, the CDR3 is TGTGCCAGCCCCATCCCACCAGGGGAAAACACTGAAGCTTTCTTT. This gives the protein CASPIPPGENTEAFF. The V and J genes are TRBV21-1 and TRBJ1-1; the table's D call of TRBD1 was not tested on the DNA. TRBV21-1 is listed as a pseudogene. This CDR3 contains 15 residues.

This clone was counted a few times. The chain recombines TRBV9 with TRBJ2-2; tentative D call: TRBD1 (5 bases). The CDR3 loop spans 13 amino acids. Germline V CDR1 and CDR2: SGDLS, YYNGEE. V dropped 4 bases and J dropped 5 bases, with 9 bases sitting between them. CDR3 residues: CASSLRETGELFF. DNA for the CDR3: TGTGCCAGCAGCCTCAGGGAAACCGGGGAGCTGTTTTTT.

This sequence joins TRBV27 and TRBJ1-1; 8 bases fit TRBD1. The V segment lost 7 bases and the J segment 11 bases; nucleotides outside the gene matches: 21. The CDR3 is 16 amino acids. Germline V gene data show CDR1 as MNHEY and CDR2 as SMNVEV (reference sequence). In DNA, the CDR3 is TGTGCCAGCACCCCTTCATTCCGACAGGGGAGTAATCCGGCTTTCTTT. Its protein is CASTPSFRQGSNPAFF.

The chain employs TRBV19 and TRBJ2-1; possible D gene TRBD2, 6 bases. Trimming took off 2 bases at V and 3 bases at J, with 14 bases between the two ends. The CDR3 extends over 16 amino acids. Germline assignment: CDR1 LNHDA and CDR2 SQIVND (reference sequence). The CDR3 DNA follows: TGTGCCAGTAGTATACCTCGGGACTCCCACTACAATGAGCAGTTCTTC. This translates into CASSIPRDSHYNEQFF.

The rearrangement joins TRBV10-3 to TRBJ1-2, with 8 bases lining up with TRBD1. The CDR3 is made up of 16 amino acids. V dropped 6 bases and J dropped 7; count of bases not matched to a gene: 16. Germline values: CDR1 ENHRY, CDR2 SYGVKD. The CDR3 here is CAISHPLAGGPGGYTF. CDR3 nucleotides: TGTGCCATCAGCCACCCCCTCGCAGGGGGCCCCGGTGGCTACACCTTC.

This chain joins TRBV28 and TRBJ1-5, with D possibly TRBD1 on 6 matching bases. Germline loops: CDR1 MDHEN, CDR2 SYDVKM. V shed 5 bases and J shed 3 bases, with 17 bases lying between them. CDR3 length equals 16 residues. CDR3: CASSEVGRGHNQPQHF. The CDR3 DNA reads as TGTGCCAGCAGTGAAGTAGGCAGGGGCCACAATCAGCCCCAGCATTTT.

This clone was counted only a few times. The chain links TRBV28 to TRBJ1-1; 8 positions match TRBD1. This CDR3 is built from 15 residues. V gave up 1 base and J gave up 11 bases; unmatched junction bases: 12. Germline V gene data show CDR1 as MDHEN and CDR2 as SYDVKM. The CDR3 coding sequence is TGTGCCAGCAGTTTATTACAGGGGGTAACTAAAGATGCTTTCTTT. Translation gives CASSLLQGVTKDAFF.

This chain connects TRBV28 to TRBJ2-3; no clear D. Deletions cut 3 bases from V and 2 bases from J, with 6 bases between. CDR1 and CDR2 (germline): MDHEN, SYDVKM. There are 13 residues in the CDR3. The CDR3: CASSLMATDTQYF. The CDR3, as DNA: TGTGCCAGCAGTTTGATGGCCACAGATACGCAGTATTTT.

This clone has just a few counts. The chain is built from TRBV7-9 and TRBJ1-1; D not certain. The CDR3 length is 17 residues. Germline CDR1 is SEHNR and CDR2 is FQNEAQ (reference sequence). The ends were cut back, 3 bases at V and 4 bases at J, with 21 bases in the middle. The CDR3 DNA sequence: TGTGCCAGCAGCTTCCCCATAGGTTGGGGTGAGGGCACTGAAGCTTTCTTT. Its protein is CASSFPIGWGEGTEAFF.

The chain combines TRBV9 with TRBJ1-2; D may be TRBD1 (5 bases). The CDR3 length is 14 residues. Germline assignment: CDR1 SGDLS and CDR2 YYNGEE. V lost 4 bases to trimming and J lost 4 bases, with 14 bases between them. CDR3: CASSPPGLGYGYTF. The CDR3 bases are TGTGCCAGCAGCCCCCCAGGGTTGGGCTATGGCTACACCTTC.

The chain employs TRBV6-4 and TRBJ1-1, with D maybe TRBD1 (6 bases). V was pared by 8 bases and J by 4 bases, with 32 bases between. The CDR3 runs to 19 residues. Germline V gene lookup returns CDR1 MRHNA and CDR2 SNTAGT. The CDR3: CASRDRPRYREGWATEAFF. The CDR3 DNA sequence: TGTGCCAGCCGGGACCGGCCTCGTTACAGGGAGGGATGGGCCACTGAAGCTTTCTTT.

A single count supports this clone. For the CDR3, the DNA is TGTGCCAGCAGCCGGGACAGGAGCCTTTATGGCTACACCTTC. Translating gives CASSRDRSLYGYTF. This sequence joins TRBV2 and TRBJ1-2; 8 positions agree with TRBD1. This CDR3 spans 14 amino acids. Germline loops: CDR1 SNHLY, CDR2 FYNNEI. V shed 6 bases, J shed 5 bases, and the junction held 8 bases outside the gene matches. The whole variable domain, filled in from reference TRBV2 and TRBJ1-2, reads EPEVTQTPSHQVTQMGQEVILRCVPISNHLYFYWYRQILGQKVEFLVSFYNNEISEKSEIFDDQFSVERPDGSNFTLKIRSTKLEDSAMYFCASSRDRSLYGYTFGSGTRLTVV.